These 22 T cell receptor beta chains came from one sample sequenced in a study of cytomegalovirus exposure and HLA in healthy donors. 60 Vbeta and 13 Jbeta primers were used in PCR. The method was immunoSEQ multiplex PCR; TCRdb's version includes in-frame clones alone and lacks a portion of them. In the table there are about 150,000 clones, about 75% of which are singletons. The sample consisted of PBMCs. Receptors originate from a man aged 30-40 years in good health and CMV-seronegative.

The chain links TRBV5-1 to TRBJ2-7, with D unresolved. Germline CDR1 reads SGHRS; CDR2 reads YFSETQ. V was clipped by 3 bases and J by 0 bases, with 13 bases between them. CDR3 length: 15 amino acids. The CDR3 loop is CASSSPELYSYEQYF. CDR3 DNA sequence: TGCGCCAGCAGCTCTCCGGAGCTATACTCCTACGAGCAGTACTTC.

The chain couples TRBV5-6 to TRBJ1-2; D ambiguous. Germline loops: CDR1 SGHDT, CDR2 YYEEEE. This CDR3 has 13 amino acids. V lost 4 bases, J lost 7 bases, and 14 bases lay in between. The DNA for the CDR3 is TGTGCCAGCAGCCCTCCGGTTGAGAGTGGCTACACCTTC. Translating gives CASSPPVESGYTF. The entire variable domain, with the rest obtained from reference TRBV5-6 and TRBJ1-2, is as follows: DAGVTQSPTHLIKTRGQQVTLRCSPKSGHDTVSWYQQALGQGPQFIFQYYEEEERQRGNFPDRFSGHQFPNYSSELNVNALLLGDSALYLCASSPPVESGYTFGSGTRLTVV.

This sequence joins TRBV9 and TRBJ2-7; D possibly corresponds to TRBD2 (6 bases). Germline CDR1 is SGDLS and CDR2 is YYNGEE. V was clipped by 3 bases and J by 3 bases, with 10 bases between them. The CDR3 loop spans 13 amino acids. CDR3 region: CASSAGSLYEQYF. CDR3 nucleotide sequence: TGTGCCAGCAGCGCCGGGAGTCTCTACGAGCAGTACTTC.

The genes are TRBV5-4 and TRBJ2-1; 12 bases align to TRBD2. The CDR3 runs 15 residues. Trimming cost V 3 bases and J 6 bases; bases outside gene matches: 4. Germline CDR1 and CDR2: SGHNT and YYREEE (reference sequence). CDR3 region: CASSSGLAGFNEQFF. Written as DNA, the CDR3 is TGTGCCAGCAGCTCAGGACTAGCGGGGTTCAATGAGCAGTTCTTC.

A few counts support this clone. The V gene is TRBV10-1, the J gene TRBJ2-7; 8 bases map to TRBD2. The CDR3 runs 18 residues. V dropped 5 bases and J dropped 0; count of bases not matched to a gene: 15. From germline, CDR1 is WNHNN and CDR2 SYGVQD (reference sequence). The CDR3 protein is CASSPKVGGRICSYEQYF. DNA of the CDR3: TGCGCCAGCAGTCCAAAAGTGGGCGGGAGGATATGCTCCTACGAGCAGTACTTC.

The chain couples TRBV19 to TRBJ1-5; 8 nucleotides align to TRBD1. This CDR3 region has 16 residues. After removal of 6 bases from V and 4 bases from J, the junction contained 11 bases not matched to a gene. CDR1 is LNHDA, CDR2 SQIVND, per germline (reference sequence). The CDR3: CASSPGIHRGNQPQHF. The CDR3 DNA follows: TGTGCCAGTAGCCCCGGGATTCACAGGGGGAATCAGCCCCAGCATTTT. The full variable domain, completed using reference TRBV19 and TRBJ1-5, is DGGITQSPKYLFRKEGQNVTLSCEQNLNHDAMYWYRQDPGQGLRLIYYSQIVNDFQKGDIAEGYSVSREKKESFPLTVTSAQKNPTAFYLCASSPGIHRGNQPQHFGDGTRLSIL.

The chain couples TRBV28 to TRBJ1-4; D is unclear. The germline V and J ends were trimmed by 10 bases and 4 bases, with 10 bases remaining between them. Germline values: CDR1 MDHEN, CDR2 SYDVKM. This CDR3 contains 12 residues. The CDR3 region has the DNA TGTGCCACTACTAATGTTAATGAAAAACTGTTTTTT. It encodes CATTNVNEKLFF. The full variable domain, rest sourced from reference TRBV28 and TRBJ1-4, is DVKVTQSSRYLVKRTGEKVFLECVQDMDHENMFWYRQDPGLGLRLIYFSYDVKMKEKGDIPEGYSVSREKKERFSLILESASTNQTSMYLCATTNVNEKLFFGSGTQLSVL.

This chain connects TRBV11-2 to TRBJ2-2, with TRBD2 as a possible D gene (6 bases). The V and J ends lost 5 bases and 8 bases respectively, with 9 bases between them. The CDR3 runs to 12 residues. Germline CDR1 is SGHAT and CDR2 is FQNNGV. The CDR3 bases are TGTGCCAGCAGCCGGGAGCGAGGGGAGCTGTTTTTT. This codes for CASSRERGELFF.

The gene calls are TRBV5-1 and TRBJ2-5; TRBD2 is a possible D gene (6 bases). The CDR3 extends over 15 amino acids. Trimming cost V 1 base and J 1 base, with 11 bases left between them. Germline V gives CDR1 SGHRS, CDR2 YFSETQ. The CDR3 bases are TGCGCCAGCAGCTTGCCCGGGGGAGGCCAAGAGACCCAGTACTTC. It codes for CASSLPGGGQETQYF.

This rearrangement joins TRBV7-8 to TRBJ2-5; TRBD1 aligns across 7 bases. This CDR3 region has 16 residues. Looked up from germline, CDR1 is SGHVS and CDR2 is FQNEAQ. V lost 5 bases, J lost 5 bases, and 14 bases stayed unmatched. The CDR3 sequence is CASSLGPLGGRETQYF. Here the CDR3 DNA reads TGTGCCAGCAGCCTAGGGCCCTTAGGGGGCCGGGAGACCCAGTACTTC.

The chain uses TRBV5-4 and TRBJ2-3; D is perhaps TRBD1 (6 bases). Trimming left V 4 bases short and J 6 bases short, with 15 bases between. This CDR3 region has 14 residues. Germline V lookup: CDR1 SGHNT, CDR2 YYREEE (reference sequence). CDR3 bases: TGTGCCAGCAGCGAACGCCAGGGGTCGGATACGCAGTATTTT. It is translated as CASSERQGSDTQYF.

This clone was detected once. This chain connects TRBV6-5 to TRBJ1-2, with 11 bases identical to TRBD1. The CDR3 consists of 15 residues. Germline V gives CDR1 MNHEY, CDR2 SVGAGI. V trimming: 8 bases; J trimming: 3 bases; junction bases outside the gene matches: 8. CDR3 nucleotides: TGTGCCAGCCGCCCCGGGACAGGGGGGGACTATGGCTACACCTTC. It encodes CASRPGTGGDYGYTF.

CDR3 DNA sequence: TGTGCCAGCAGTGAAGGTCTACAGACCTATGGCTACACCTTC. It yields the protein CASSEGLQTYGYTF. The rearrangement joins TRBV2 to TRBJ1-2; D uncertain. V shed 1 base and J shed 4 bases, with 10 bases lying between them. There are 14 residues in the CDR3. CDR1 is SNHLY, CDR2 FYNNEI, per germline.

The rearrangement joins TRBV11-1 to TRBJ2-7; D remains ambiguous. V lost 2 bases and J lost 5, with 7 bases in between. Germline values: CDR1 SGHAT, CDR2 FQDESV (reference sequence). CDR3 length: 12 residues. The CDR3 loop reads CASSLNRDEQYF. CDR3 DNA: TGTGCCAGCAGCTTAAATCGGGACGAGCAGTACTTC.

The rearrangement joins TRBV9 to TRBJ2-1, with 10 bases aligning to TRBD1. The germline V gene has CDR1 SGDLS and CDR2 YYNGEE. V lost 4 bases, J lost 0 bases, and 22 bases stayed unmatched. The CDR3 spans 22 residues. Written as DNA, the CDR3 is TGTGCCAGCAGCCCAGAGGGTGGGACAGGGGTTATTCCAAACCCCTCCTACAATGAGCAGTTCTTC. It codes for CASSPEGGTGVIPNPSYNEQFF. The full variable domain, completed using reference TRBV9 and TRBJ2-1, is DSGVTQTPKHLITATGQRVTLRCSPRSGDLSVYWYQQSLDQGLQFLIQYYNGEERAKGNILERFSAQQFPDLHSELNLSSLELGDSALYFCASSPEGGTGVIPNPSYNEQFFGPGTRLTVL.

This chain connects TRBV7-8 to TRBJ2-2; TRBD2 aligns across 7 bases. Trimming took 2 bases from V and 6 from J; bases not matched to a gene: 9. The germline V gene encodes CDR1 SGHVS and CDR2 FQNEAQ. This CDR3 has 16 amino acids. CDR3 sequence (DNA): TGTGCCAGCAGCTTAACAGGTGGGGGGGATGCCGGGGAGCTGTTTTTT. Protein: CASSLTGGGDAGELFF.

The gene calls are TRBV10-3 and TRBJ2-3; 9 positions match TRBD2. Germline CDR1 is ENHRY and CDR2 is SYGVKD. V trimming: 6 bases; J trimming: 1 base; junction bases outside the gene matches: 2. The CDR3 consists of 14 residues. This CDR3 reads CAIRASGGTDTQYF. DNA of the CDR3: TGTGCCATCAGGGCTAGCGGGGGCACAGATACGCAGTATTTT.

V is TRBV5-6 and J is TRBJ2-5; 8 positions agree with TRBD1. Gene TRBJ2-7 matches the end of the DNA better, so the J call may be wrong. This CDR3 has 18 residues. From germline, CDR1 is SGHDT and CDR2 YYEEEE. The CDR3 DNA reads TGTGCCAGCAGCGGAATGCGGGACAGGCGTTCTTTAACCTACGAGCAGTACTTC. This gives the protein CASSGMRDRRSLTYEQYF.

The chain couples TRBV5-4 to TRBJ2-1, with D possibly being TRBD2 (5 bases). Germline assignment: CDR1 SGHNT and CDR2 YYREEE (reference sequence). The V end lost 4 bases, the J end lost 1 base, and 6 bases lay between the germline ends. The CDR3 extends over 13 amino acids. The CDR3 sequence: CASSPGSYNEQFF. The CDR3 DNA follows: TGTGCCAGCAGCCCGGGGTCCTACAATGAGCAGTTCTTC.

This chain uses TRBV19 with TRBJ2-6; D remains ambiguous. This CDR3 region has 19 residues. Per germline, CDR1 LNHDA and CDR2 SQIVND (reference sequence). Trimming stripped 0 bases from V and 4 bases from J, with 19 bases between. CDR3 bases: TGTGCCAGTAGTATAGATAGTTTTGTCAGATCAGGCGGGGCCAACGTCCTGACTTTC. As protein: CASSIDSFVRSGGANVLTF. Supplemented by reference TRBV19 and TRBJ2-6, the full variable domain reads DGGITQSPKYLFRKEGQNVTLSCEQNLNHDAMYWYRQDPGQGLRLIYYSQIVNDFQKGDIAEGYSVSREKKESFPLTVTSAQKNPTAFYLCASSIDSFVRSGGANVLTFGAGSRLTVL.

The chain recombines TRBV15 with TRBJ1-5, with 11 bases aligning to TRBD1. This CDR3 is built from 17 residues. Germline assignment: CDR1 LNHNV and CDR2 YYDKDF (reference sequence). The junction had 8 bases not matched to a gene; V was cut back by 0 bases and J by 7 bases. In nucleotides, the CDR3 is TGTGCCACCAGCAGAGATTACGGGGACAGGGGGAAGCAGCCCCAGCATTTT. Translated: CATSRDYGDRGKQPQHF.

The chain is built from TRBV6-1 and TRBJ2-7; 13 nucleotides line up with TRBD2. This CDR3 is 15 amino acids long. J lost 1 base, V lost 6 bases, and 3 bases had no gene match. The germline CDR1 and CDR2 sequences are MNHNS and SASEGT. The CDR3 DNA follows: TGTGCCAGCAGGGGGACTAGCGGGGTATCCTACGAGCAGTACTTC. Translated, it gives CASRGTSGVSYEQYF.